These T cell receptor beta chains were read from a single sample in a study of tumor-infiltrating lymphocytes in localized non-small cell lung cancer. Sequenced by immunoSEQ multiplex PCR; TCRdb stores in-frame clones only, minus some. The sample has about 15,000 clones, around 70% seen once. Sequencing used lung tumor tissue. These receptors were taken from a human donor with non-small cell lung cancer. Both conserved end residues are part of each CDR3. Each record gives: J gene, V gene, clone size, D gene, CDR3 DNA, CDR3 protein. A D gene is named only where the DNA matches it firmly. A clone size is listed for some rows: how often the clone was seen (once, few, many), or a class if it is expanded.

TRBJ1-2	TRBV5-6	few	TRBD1	TGTGCCAGCAGCCCCGGGGACAGGGATGGCTACACCTTC	CASSPGDRDGYTF
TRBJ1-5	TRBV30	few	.	TGTGCCTGGACCAGGGACGGAGGGAATCAGCCCCAGCATTTT	CAWTRDGGNQPQHF
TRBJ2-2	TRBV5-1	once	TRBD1	TGCGCCAGCAGCCCGGGACAGGTGAACACCGGGGAGCTGTTTTTT	CASSPGQVNTGELFF
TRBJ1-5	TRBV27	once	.	TGTGCCAGCAGTTTATCCGGTTCTCAGCCCCAGCATTTT	CASSLSGSQPQHF
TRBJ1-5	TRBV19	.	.	TGTGCCAGTAGTATAGTCGGTGGGGGCGGCAATCAGCCCCAGCATTTT	CASSIVGGGGNQPQHF
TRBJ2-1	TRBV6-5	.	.	TGTGCCAGCAGGGCCCCGGGGTACAATGAGCAGTTCTTC	CASRAPGYNEQFF
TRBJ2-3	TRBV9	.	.	TGTGCCAGCAGCCCAGAGGGGGATAGCACAGATACGCAGTATTTT	CASSPEGDSTDTQYF
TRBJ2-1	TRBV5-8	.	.	TGTGCCAGCACCTTGTCGTGGAATGAGCAGTTCTTC	CASTLSWNEQFF
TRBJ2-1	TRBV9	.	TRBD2	TGTGCCAGCGGGCCTGGTTCGGGGGGGCGGGAGAGATTGAATGAGCAGTTCTTC	CASGPGSGGRERLNEQFF
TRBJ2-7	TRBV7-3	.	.	TGTGCCAGCAGCCCGCCTCATACGGAGAGGCTTCTTTCCTACGAGCAGTACTTC	CASSPPHTERLLSYEQYF
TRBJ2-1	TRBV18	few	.	TGTGCCAGCTCGGCGACTGAGCCTGAGGGGTTCTTC	CASSATEPEGFF
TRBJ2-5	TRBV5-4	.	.	TGTGCCAGCAGCGGGGCACGGACGGAAGAGACCCAGTACTTC	CASSGARTEETQYF
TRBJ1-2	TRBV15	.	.	TGTGCCACCAGCAGAGCAGGCCAGGGAGGCGGGACGGATGGCTACACCTTC	CATSRAGQGGGTDGYTF
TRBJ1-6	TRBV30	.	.	TGTGCCTGGAGTGTACAGGGAGTCTCACCCCTCCACTTT	CAWSVQGVSPLHF
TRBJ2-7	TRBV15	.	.	TGTGCCACCAGCAGAGTACCGTCGCGCGAGCAGTACTTC	CATSRVPSREQYF
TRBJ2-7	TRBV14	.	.	TGTGCCAGCAGCCAAGATGGGCCGGCCTACGAGCAGTACTTC	CASSQDGPAYEQYF
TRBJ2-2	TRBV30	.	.	TGTGCCTGGAGTGTCGCGTTTTTGAACACCGGGGAGCTGTTTTTT	CAWSVAFLNTGELFF
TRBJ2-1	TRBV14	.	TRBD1	TGTGCCAGCAGCCAGGAGAGTGGGGACAGTTACAATGAGCAGTTCTTC	CASSQESGDSYNEQFF
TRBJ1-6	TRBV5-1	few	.	TGCGCCAGCAACTTGGGACTCCTAGGGGATTCACCCCTCCACTTT	CASNLGLLGDSPLHF
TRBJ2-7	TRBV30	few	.	TGTGCCTGGACCGCCGAGATAGCGGCCTCCTACGAGCAGTACTTC	CAWTAEIAASYEQYF
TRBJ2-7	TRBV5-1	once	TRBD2	TGCGCCAGCAGCCCGGGACTAGCGGGAGGCCCCAGCCCTCCGAAGCAGTACTTC	CASSPGLAGGPSPPKQYF
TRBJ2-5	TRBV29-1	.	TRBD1	TGCAGCGTTGCCAGAACAGGGGTGGGGGAGACCCAGTACTTC	CSVARTGVGETQYF
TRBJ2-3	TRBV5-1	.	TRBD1	TGCGCCAGCAGCCCCGGGACAGCGTCTTTCACAGATACGCAGTATTTT	CASSPGTASFTDTQYF
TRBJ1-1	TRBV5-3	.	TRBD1	TGTGCCAGCAGCTGGGGAGACAGGGTCGCTTTCTTT	CASSWGDRVAFF
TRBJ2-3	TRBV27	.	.	TGTGCCAGCAGTCCCACCCGACTAGTCGATACGCAGTATTTT	CASSPTRLVDTQYF
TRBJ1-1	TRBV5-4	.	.	TGTGCCAGCAGCAACGTGGGTTCGAACACTGAAGCTTTCTTT	CASSNVGSNTEAFF
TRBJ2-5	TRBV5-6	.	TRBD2	TGTGCCAGCAGCTTCCCGGCGGGGGGCGGAGAGACCCAGTACTTC	CASSFPAGGGETQYF
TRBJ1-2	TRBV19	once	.	TGTGCCACCGCCCAGGGAGCCTATGGCTACACCTTC	CATAQGAYGYTF
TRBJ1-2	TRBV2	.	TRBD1	TGTGCCAGCAGGGGGACAGGGCCGGGGGGCTATGGCTACACCTTC	CASRGTGPGGYGYTF
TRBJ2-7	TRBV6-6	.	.	TGTGCCAGCAGTACGACTGGCTACGAGCAGTACTTC	CASSTTGYEQYF
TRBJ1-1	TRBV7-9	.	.	TGTGCCAGCAGCAGACGCACAACAGGGATTAACACTGAAGCTTTCTTT	CASSRRTTGINTEAFF
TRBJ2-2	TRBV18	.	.	TGTGCCAGCTCACCTCGGGACACCACCGGGGAGCTGTTTTTT	CASSPRDTTGELFF
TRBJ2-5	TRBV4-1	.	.	TGCGCCAGCAGTCAACGAGCAGGCGAATGGGAGACCCAGTACTTC	CASSQRAGEWETQYF
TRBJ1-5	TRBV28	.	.	TGTGCCGGTAGCAGGGGATATAGCAATCAGCCCCAGCATTTT	CAGSRGYSNQPQHF
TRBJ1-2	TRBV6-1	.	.	TGTGCCAGCAGTGATTGGGGTGTGAGCTATGGCTACACCTTC	CASSDWGVSYGYTF
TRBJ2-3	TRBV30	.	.	TGTGCCTGGGGTACAATAGGCACAGATACGCAGTATTTT	CAWGTIGTDTQYF
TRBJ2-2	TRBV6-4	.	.	TGTGCCAGCAGTGAACACGGCGGCACCGGGGAGCTGTTTTTT	CASSEHGGTGELFF
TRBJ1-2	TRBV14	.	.	TGTGCCAGCAGCCAAGAGTCGGGAAGGATCTACACCTTC	CASSQESGRIYTF
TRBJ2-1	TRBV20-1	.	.	TGCAGTGCTAAGTTGGGGGAGCAGTTCTTC	CSAKLGEQFF
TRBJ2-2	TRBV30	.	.	TGTGCCTGGAGGCCGGGGCACACCGGGGAGCTGTTTTTT	CAWRPGHTGELFF